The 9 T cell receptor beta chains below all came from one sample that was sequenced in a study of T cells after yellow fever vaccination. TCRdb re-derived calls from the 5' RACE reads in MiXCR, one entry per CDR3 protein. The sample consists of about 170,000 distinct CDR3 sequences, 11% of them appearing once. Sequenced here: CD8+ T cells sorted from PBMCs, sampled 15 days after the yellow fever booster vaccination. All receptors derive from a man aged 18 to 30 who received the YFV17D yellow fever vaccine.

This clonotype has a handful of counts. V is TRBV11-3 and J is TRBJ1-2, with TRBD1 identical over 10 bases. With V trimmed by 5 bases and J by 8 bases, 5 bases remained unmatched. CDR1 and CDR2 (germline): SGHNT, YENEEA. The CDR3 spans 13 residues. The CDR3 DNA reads TGTGCCAGCAGCATGGGGACAGGGGAAGGCTACACCTTC. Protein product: CASSMGTGEGYTF.

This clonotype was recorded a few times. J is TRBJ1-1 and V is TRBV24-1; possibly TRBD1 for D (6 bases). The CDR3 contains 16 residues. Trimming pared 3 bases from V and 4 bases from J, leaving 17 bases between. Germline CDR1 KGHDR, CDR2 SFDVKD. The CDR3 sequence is CATSDTPRDKLTEAFF. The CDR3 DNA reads TGTGCCACCAGTGATACCCCCCGGGACAAACTCACTGAAGCTTTCTTT.

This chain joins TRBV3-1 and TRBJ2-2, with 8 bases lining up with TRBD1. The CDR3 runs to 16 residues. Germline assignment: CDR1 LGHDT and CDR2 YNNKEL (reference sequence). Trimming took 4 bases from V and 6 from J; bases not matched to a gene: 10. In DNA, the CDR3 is TGTGCCAGCAGCCCGACAGACAGGGGTTTAGCCGGGGAGCTGTTTTTT. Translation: CASSPTDRGLAGELFF.

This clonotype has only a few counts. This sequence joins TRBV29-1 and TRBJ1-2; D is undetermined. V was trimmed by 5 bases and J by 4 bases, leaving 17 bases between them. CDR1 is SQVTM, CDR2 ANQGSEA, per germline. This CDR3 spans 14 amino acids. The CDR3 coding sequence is TGCAGCGTTTTCGCTAGTGGACCGCCCTATGGCTACACCTTC. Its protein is CSVFASGPPYGYTF.

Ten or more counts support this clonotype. CDR3 nucleotides: TGTGCCAGCAGTTTCGAGCGGGGGCCAAGCCTGAGCACAGATACGCAGTATTTT. Residues: CASSFERGPSLSTDTQYF. The V gene is TRBV28, the J gene TRBJ2-3, with 8 positions matching TRBD2. Germline V CDR1 and CDR2: MDHEN, SYDVKM. This CDR3 spans 18 amino acids. V dropped 3 bases and J dropped 0; count of bases not matched to a gene: 11.

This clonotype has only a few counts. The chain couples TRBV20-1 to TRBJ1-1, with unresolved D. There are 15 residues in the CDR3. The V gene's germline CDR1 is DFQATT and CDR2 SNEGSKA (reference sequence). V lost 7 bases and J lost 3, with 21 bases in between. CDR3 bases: TGCAGTGTGGTCGTCCCGAGGTTTTGGGACACTGAAGCTTTCTTT. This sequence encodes CSVVVPRFWDTEAFF.

CDR3: CASSTVLRYRSYEQYV. CDR3 sequence (DNA): TGTGCCAGCAGTACGGTTCTTCGCTATCGCTCCTACGAGCAGTACGTC. This chain uses TRBV28 with TRBJ2-7; D unresolved. V was pared by 5 bases and J by 0 bases, with 17 bases between. The length of the CDR3 is 16 residues. Germline CDR1 and CDR2: MDHEN and SYDVKM.

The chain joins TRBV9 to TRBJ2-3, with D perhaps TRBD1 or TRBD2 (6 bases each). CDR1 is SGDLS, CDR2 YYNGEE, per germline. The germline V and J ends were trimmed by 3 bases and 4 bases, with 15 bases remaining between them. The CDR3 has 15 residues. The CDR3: CASSAYGGGPDTQYF. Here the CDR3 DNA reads TGTGCCAGCAGCGCCTATGGTGGGGGGCCAGATACGCAGTATTTT.

For the CDR3, the DNA is TGTGCCAGCAGCTTAGCCTGGGACAGGGGTTACAATGAGCAGTTCTTC. Protein: CASSLAWDRGYNEQFF. V and J are TRBV7-9 and TRBJ2-1; 10 bases map to TRBD1. V was pared by 0 bases and J by 4 bases, with 3 bases of the junction left unmatched. The CDR3 is made up of 16 amino acids. Germline V gene lookup returns CDR1 SEHNR and CDR2 FQNEAQ (reference sequence).